Detailed here is one TCR beta chain. This specimen comes from a study of shared clonotypes between healthy human individuals. Sequencing was performed with immunoSEQ multiplex PCR; in TCRdb, only in-frame clones are kept and a portion is missing. The table lists fewer than 600,000 clones, approximately 80% of them singletons. The CDR3 totals 15 residues. Trimming took 5 bases from V and 0 from J, leaving 11 bases between them. CDR1 is LNHDA, CDR2 SQIVND, per germline (reference sequence). The sequenced material came from PBMCs. The chain has TRBV19 and TRBJ2-4; D possibly corresponds to TRBD1 (5 bases). The receptor was isolated from a woman aged 40 to 49 in good health. Some clones in this sample may be carry-over from other donors' samples. In DNA form, the CDR3 reads TGTGCCAGTAGTCCCGGACACGTAGCCAAAAACATTCAGTACTTC. This sequence encodes CASSPGHVAKNIQYF.